The 8 T cell receptor beta chains below were found in one sample sequenced in a study of cytomegalovirus exposure and HLA in healthy donors. Assay: immunoSEQ multiplex PCR; the TCRdb copy retains only in-frame clones and omits some. Of about 200,000 clones detected, roughly 82% appear once; the ten largest clones hold roughly 1.5%. Sequencing input: PBMCs. The receptors were sampled from a woman between 18 and 29 years old in good health and CMV-seronegative.

The J gene is TRBJ2-7, the V gene TRBV10-3; D perhaps matches TRBD2 (6 bases). The ends were cut back, 8 bases at V and 3 bases at J, with 14 bases in the middle. The length of the CDR3 is 13 residues. Germline CDR1 reads ENHRY; CDR2 reads SYGVKD. The chain's CDR3 is CAIASSGYYEQYF. CDR3 sequence (DNA): TGTGCCATCGCGAGTAGCGGATACTACGAGCAGTACTTC.

The chain uses TRBV28 and TRBJ1-1; the D is unclear. Germline CDR1 is MDHEN and CDR2 is SYDVKM. V was clipped by 5 bases and J by 7 bases, with 8 bases between them. The length of the CDR3 is 11 residues. CDR3 loop: CASSVSYEAFF. CDR3 bases: TGTGCCAGCAGTGTGAGTTATGAAGCTTTCTTT. Complete variable domain (other parts from reference TRBV28 and TRBJ1-1): DVKVTQSSRYLVKRTGEKVFLECVQDMDHENMFWYRQDPGLGLRLIYFSYDVKMKEKGDIPEGYSVSREKKERFSLILESASTNQTSMYLCASSVSYEAFFGQGTRLTVV.

CDR3: CASRYRVSGTDTQYF. The CDR3 DNA reads TGTGCCAGCAGATACCGCGTGAGCGGAACAGATACGCAGTATTTT. V usage is TRBV6-5 and J usage is TRBJ2-3; D may be TRBD2 (5 bases). There are 15 residues in the CDR3. Between the trimmed V and J ends, which lost 6 bases and 3 bases, there was a span of 16 bases. The V gene's germline CDR1 is MNHEY and CDR2 SVGAGI.

The chain carries TRBV6-5 and TRBJ2-7; TRBD1 is a possible D gene (5 bases). Trimming cost V 4 bases and J 3 bases, with 10 bases left between them. There are 13 residues in the CDR3. Germline V gives CDR1 MNHEY, CDR2 SVGAGI. The CDR3 nucleotides are TGTGCCAGCAGTTGGGGAACAGGCTACGAGCAGTACTTC. Translated: CASSWGTGYEQYF.

This chain links TRBV19 with TRBJ2-3, with 7 bases that match TRBD2. Trimming took 10 bases from V and 0 from J; bases not matched to a gene: 7. CDR1 and CDR2 (germline): LNHDA, SQIVND (reference sequence). The CDR3 length is 14 residues. The CDR3 DNA reads TGTGCCACCACAGCGGGGCCTAGCACAGATACGCAGTATTTT. Protein product: CATTAGPSTDTQYF.

This clone has just a few counts. The chain couples TRBV5-4 to TRBJ1-1; D remains unclear. The V and J ends lost 0 bases and 0 bases respectively, with 6 bases between them. In germline, CDR1 is SGHNT, CDR2 YYREEE (reference sequence). The CDR3 has 14 residues. DNA of the CDR3: TGTGCCAGCAGCTTGGATAGTTTGAACACTGAAGCTTTCTTT. Encoded protein: CASSLDSLNTEAFF.

This clone appeared a single time. This rearrangement joins TRBV5-1 to TRBJ1-3; D is uncertain. The length of the CDR3 is 14 residues. The germline V and J ends were trimmed by 6 bases and 1 base, with 11 bases remaining between them. Germline CDR1 and CDR2: SGHRS and YFSETQ. CDR3 in amino acids: CASNSPESGNTIYF. The DNA for the CDR3 is TGCGCCAGCAACTCCCCTGAGTCTGGAAACACCATATATTTT.

This chain joins TRBV4-1 and TRBJ2-1; D call uncertain. The CDR3 spans 16 residues. Trimming removed 3 bases at V and 8 bases at J, with 20 bases between. The germline V gene has CDR1 MGHRA and CDR2 YSYEKL. CDR3 residues: CASSHVGTQVIDEQFF. In DNA, the CDR3 is TGCGCCAGCAGCCATGTAGGAACCCAGGTCATCGATGAGCAGTTCTTC.